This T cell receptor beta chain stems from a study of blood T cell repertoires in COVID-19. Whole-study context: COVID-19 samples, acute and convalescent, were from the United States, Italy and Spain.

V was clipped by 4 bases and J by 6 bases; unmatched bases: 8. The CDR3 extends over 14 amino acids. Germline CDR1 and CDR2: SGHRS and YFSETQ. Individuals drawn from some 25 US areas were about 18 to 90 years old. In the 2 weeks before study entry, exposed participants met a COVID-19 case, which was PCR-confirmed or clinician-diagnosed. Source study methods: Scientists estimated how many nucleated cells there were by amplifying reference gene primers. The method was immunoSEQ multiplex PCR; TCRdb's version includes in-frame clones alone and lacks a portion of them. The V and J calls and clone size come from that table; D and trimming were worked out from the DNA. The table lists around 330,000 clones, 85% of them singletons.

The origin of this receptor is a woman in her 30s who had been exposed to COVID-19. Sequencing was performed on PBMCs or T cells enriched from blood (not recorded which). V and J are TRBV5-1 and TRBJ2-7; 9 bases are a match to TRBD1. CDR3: CASSAGTGRGEQYF. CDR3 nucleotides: TGCGCCAGCAGCGCCGGGACAGGGAGAGGCGAGCAGTACTTC.